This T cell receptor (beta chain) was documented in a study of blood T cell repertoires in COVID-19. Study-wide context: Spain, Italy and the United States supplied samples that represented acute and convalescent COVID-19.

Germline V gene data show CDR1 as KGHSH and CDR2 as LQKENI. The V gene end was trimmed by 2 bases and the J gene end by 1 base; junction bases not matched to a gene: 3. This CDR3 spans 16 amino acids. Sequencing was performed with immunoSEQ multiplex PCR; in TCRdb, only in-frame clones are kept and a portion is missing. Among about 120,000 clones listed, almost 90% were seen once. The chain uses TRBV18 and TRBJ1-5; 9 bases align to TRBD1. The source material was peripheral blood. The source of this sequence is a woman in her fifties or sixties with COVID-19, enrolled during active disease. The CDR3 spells CASSPNDRGSNQPQHF. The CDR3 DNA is TGTGCCAGCTCACCAAATGACAGGGGGAGCAATCAGCCCCAGCATTTT. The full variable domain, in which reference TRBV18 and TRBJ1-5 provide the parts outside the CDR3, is NAGVMQNPRHLVRRRGQEARLRCSPMKGHSHVYWYRQLPEEGLKFMVYLQKENIIDESGMPKERFSAEFPKEGPSILRIQQVVRGDSAAYFCASSPNDRGSNQPQHFGDGTRLSIL.